This TCR beta chain is drawn from a study of T-cell reconstitution after alpha-beta-depleted transplantation in children. Molecular barcoding with unique molecular identifiers was used for the TCRbeta library. TCRdb re-derived calls from the PCR reads in MiXCR, one entry per CDR3 protein. This sample has a few hundred thousand distinct CDR3 sequences; 11% occur once, and the top ten carry roughly 27%. This sequence originates from a child under two years old with acute myeloid leukemia, due to receive a stem cell transplant. The sample in question was PBMCs, obtained before TCRalphabeta/CD19-depleted stem cell transplant.

The CDR3 here is CASSSRTGDYGYTF. CDR3 in DNA: TGTGCCAGCAGCTCCCGGACAGGGGACTATGGCTACACCTTC. The chain combines TRBV7-2 with TRBJ1-2; 9 bases fit TRBD1. This CDR3 is 14 amino acids long. Germline V gene lookup returns CDR1 SGHTA and CDR2 FQGNSA. V gave up 4 bases and J gave up 3 bases; unmatched junction bases: 3.